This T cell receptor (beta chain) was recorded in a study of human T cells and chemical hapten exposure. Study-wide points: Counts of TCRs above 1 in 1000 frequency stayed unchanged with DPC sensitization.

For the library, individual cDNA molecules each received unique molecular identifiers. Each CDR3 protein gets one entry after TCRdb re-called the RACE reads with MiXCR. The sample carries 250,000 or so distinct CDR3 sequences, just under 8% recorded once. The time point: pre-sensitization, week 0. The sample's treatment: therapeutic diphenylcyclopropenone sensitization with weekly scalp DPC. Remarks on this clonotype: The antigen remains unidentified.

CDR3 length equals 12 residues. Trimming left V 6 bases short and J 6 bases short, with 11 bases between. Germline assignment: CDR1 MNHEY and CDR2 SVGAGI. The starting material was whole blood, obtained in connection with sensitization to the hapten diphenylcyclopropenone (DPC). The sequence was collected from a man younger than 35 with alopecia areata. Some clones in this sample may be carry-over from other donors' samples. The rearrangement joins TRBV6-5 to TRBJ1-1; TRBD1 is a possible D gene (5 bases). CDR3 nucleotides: TGTGCCAGCAGCCAGGGAGGTTCTGAAGCTTTCTTT. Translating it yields CASSQGGSEAFF.